This is a list of T cell receptor beta chains from one sample in a study of blood T cell repertoires in COVID-19. Sequencing was performed with immunoSEQ multiplex PCR; in TCRdb, only in-frame clones are kept and a portion is missing. The data show 140,000 to 150,000 clones, with around 87% seen just once and roughly 4% held by the top ten. Sequenced sample: PBMCs or T cells enriched from blood (not recorded which). These receptors all stem from a woman aged 40 to 50 who had been exposed to COVID-19. CDR3s include the opening cysteine and the closing phenylalanine or tryptophan. Each record gives: V gene, CDR3 protein.

V: TRBV12-5
CDR3: CASGFLKRGNEKLFF

V: TRBV5-4
CDR3: CASSDTSAAYEQYF

V: TRBV19
CDR3: CASSITGNYGYTF

V: TRBV28
CDR3: CASSLFDAEETQYF

V: TRBV7-7
CDR3: CASSLDSGGALETQYF

V: TRBV20-1
CDR3: CSASEGGELFF

V: TRBV9
CDR3: CASSGSGRSQLLGYTF

V: TRBV6-4
CDR3: CASSKREGFGDEQFF

V: TRBV14
CDR3: CASSLGVRTEAFF

V: TRBV27
CDR3: CASRLAVSYNEQFF

V: TRBV19
CDR3: CASRPGQHGNQPQHF

V: TRBV7-2
CDR3: CASTPDSGARTQYF

V: TRBV12-3/TRBV12-4
CDR3: CASRPGQSMSQYF

V: TRBV18
CDR3: CASSPQRNYEQYF

V: TRBV6-5
CDR3: CASSLQGGIEAFF

V: TRBV5-4
CDR3: CASSLTGQGTYEQYF

V: TRBV3-1/TRBV3-2
CDR3: CASSQGISGRAYEQYF

V: TRBV28
CDR3: CASRLGDIGSYGYTF

V: TRBV5-5
CDR3: CASSLTGDMNTEAFF

V: TRBV6-2/TRBV6-3
CDR3: CASSYSGQGGDRSSYNSPLHF

V: TRBV11-1
CDR3: CASSLPDREDTGELFF

V: TRBV7-9
CDR3: CASSTRRQETLQETQYF

V: TRBV29-1
CDR3: CSVEIPDRGWYEQYF

V: TRBV2
CDR3: CASRRTGGADTQYF

V: TRBV27
CDR3: CASSLSGPWASGGDQPQHF

V: TRBV5-1
CDR3: CASSRPGTASSYEQYF

V: TRBV4-2
CDR3: CASSQAGTSGRASETQYF

V: TRBV4-1
CDR3: CASSLSDREVPYEQYF

V: TRBV7-2
CDR3: CASSEIIRGEQYF

V: TRBV6-5
CDR3: CASSAGLAGVWEQYF

V: TRBV9
CDR3: CASSPQGGNQPQHF

V: TRBV20-1
CDR3: CSARRDTQYF

V: TRBV6-4
CDR3: CASSAASGMMNEQFF

V: TRBV20-1
CDR3: CSASRALGGDTQYF

V: TRBV3-1/TRBV3-2
CDR3: CASRQVGGRTLSGANVLTF

V: TRBV5-1
CDR3: CASSQAGESGNTIYF

V: TRBV5-8
CDR3: CASSSAGLLNEKLFF

V: TRBV27
CDR3: CASSLLASGTDTQYF

V: TRBV5-1
CDR3: CASSWDSHPDGFVYSNQPQHF

V: TRBV28
CDR3: CASAGTYEQYF

V: TRBV2
CDR3: CASVERTGTHEQYF

V: TRBV7-2
CDR3: CASSLRPGRLAGGTGELFF

V: TRBV4-2
CDR3: CASSQDGTGGRNSPLHF

V: TRBV3-1/TRBV3-2
CDR3: CASSLTYEQYF

V: TRBV27
CDR3: CASRRGGTGELFF

V: TRBV10-1
CDR3: CASSTTGARQPQHF

V: TRBV4-2
CDR3: CASSQDPQGNNSPLHF

V: TRBV12-3/TRBV12-4
CDR3: CASSLHGNTEAFF

V: TRBV14
CDR3: CASSQDRVSEQYF

V: TRBV7-3
CDR3: CASSLTDRVAEAFF

V: TRBV19
CDR3: CASSIPSSTSTDTQYF

V: TRBV7-9
CDR3: CASSLAGTGVPYEQYF

V: TRBV6-2/TRBV6-3
CDR3: CASSQGGGPYEQYF

V: TRBV2
CDR3: CASRDFYYEQYF